The 27 T cell receptor beta chains below were found in one sample sequenced in a study of cytomegalovirus exposure and HLA in healthy donors. The study ran its PCR with 60 Vbeta and 13 Jbeta primers. Data came from immunoSEQ multiplex PCR; TCRdb stores just in-frame clones and leaves some out. The table records about 160,000 clones, approximately 70% of them present only once. Specimen: PBMCs. The receptors stem from a man aged 35 to 55 in good health and CMV-seropositive.

Concerning this clone: A read error may account for a junction end that differs from germline. Other DNA variants within this sample encode the same CDR3. The chain joins TRBV7-6 to TRBJ2-5; 10 bases map to TRBD2. Germline-derived CDR1 and CDR2 are SGHVS and FNYEAQ. The CDR3 runs to 16 residues. CDR3 nucleotide sequence: TGTGCCAGCAGCTTAGCGACTAGCGGGCTCGGTGGGACCCAATACTTC. Translating gives CASSLATSGLGGTQYF.

This clone was seen only once. The chain has TRBV6-4 and TRBJ1-3; tentatively, D is TRBD1 (5 bases). The CDR3 sequence is 16 residues long. Trimming removed 6 bases at V and 0 bases at J, with 15 bases between. Per germline, CDR1 MRHNA and CDR2 SNTAGT. CDR3 sequence: CASSGGEGHSGNTIYF. CDR3 DNA: TGTGCCAGCAGCGGGGGGGAGGGGCACTCTGGAAACACCATATATTTT.

The chain uses TRBV4-3 and TRBJ1-5; D remains ambiguous. The CDR3 has 16 residues. Trimming cost V 2 bases and J 0 bases, with 11 bases left between them. Germline V gene sequence: CDR1 LGHNA, CDR2 YSLEER. The CDR3 loop is CASSQFPGNSNQPQHF. Written as DNA, the CDR3 is TGCGCCAGCAGCCAATTCCCCGGGAATAGCAATCAGCCCCAGCATTTT.

This clone was seen a handful of times. The J gene is TRBJ1-5, the V gene TRBV4-3; D is uncertain. Germline CDR1 and CDR2: LGHNA and YSLEER. Deletions cut 1 base from V and 3 bases from J, with 7 bases between. The CDR3 length is 14 residues. The CDR3, as DNA: TGCGCCAGCAGCCAAGTGCGGTACAATCAGCCCCAGCATTTT. Translation gives CASSQVRYNQPQHF.

Here the CDR3 reads CASSGPRTSGGSSSYEQYF. CDR3 DNA sequence: TGCGCCAGCAGCGGACCGAGGACTAGCGGGGGGAGTAGCTCCTACGAGCAGTACTTC. The chain couples TRBV5-1 to TRBJ2-7, with 14 bases identical to TRBD2. Germline CDR1 is SGHRS and CDR2 is YFSETQ. After removal of 4 bases from V and 0 bases from J, the junction contained 12 bases not matched to a gene. The CDR3 runs 19 residues. Together with reference TRBV5-1 and TRBJ2-7, the CDR3 gives the full variable domain: KAGVTQTPRYLIKTRGQQVTLSCSPISGHRSVSWYQQTPGQGLQFLFEYFSETQRNKGNFPGRFSGRQFSNSRSEMNVSTLELGDSALYLCASSGPRTSGGSSSYEQYFGPGTRLTVT.

The genes are TRBV5-1 and TRBJ2-5; D tentatively reads TRBD1 or TRBD2 (6 bases each). Germline CDR1 reads SGHRS; CDR2 reads YFSETQ. The V gene lost 4 bases and the J gene lost 5 bases, with 18 bases spanning the gap. The CDR3 has 15 amino acids. DNA of the CDR3: TGCGCCAGCAGCATGGGGGGCCTGAGCGGGGAGACCCAGTACTTC. This translates into CASSMGGLSGETQYF.

The chain recombines TRBV5-1 with TRBJ1-2; D uncertain. CDR1 and CDR2 from the germline V gene are SGHRS and YFSETQ. Deletions cut 0 bases from V and 8 bases from J, with 11 bases between. There are 13 residues in the CDR3. CDR3: CASSLVGRSGYTF. The CDR3 nucleotides read TGCGCCAGCAGCTTGGTGGGTCGGAGCGGCTACACCTTC.

Here the CDR3 DNA reads TGTGCCTGGAGCGAGCCGTTGAACACTGAAGCTTTCTTT. Residues: CAWSEPLNTEAFF. The chain carries TRBV30 and TRBJ1-1, with D hard to call. The V gene's germline CDR1 is GTSNPN and CDR2 SVGIG (reference sequence). Trimming removed 3 bases at V and 0 bases at J, with 8 bases between. The length of the CDR3 is 13 residues.

The rearrangement joins TRBV27 to TRBJ2-5, with a possible D match to TRBD1 (6 bases). Germline V gives CDR1 MNHEY, CDR2 SMNVEV (reference sequence). V was clipped by 7 bases and J by 1 base, with 13 bases between them. The CDR3 is made up of 14 amino acids. Here the CDR3 reads CASTRDIFQETQYF. The DNA of the CDR3 is TGTGCCAGCACCCGGGACATCTTCCAAGAGACCCAGTACTTC.

This clone was seen only a few times. This chain uses TRBV27 with TRBJ1-2, with 11 bases lining up with TRBD1. The CDR3 sequence is 15 residues long. Germline V lookup: CDR1 MNHEY, CDR2 SMNVEV (reference sequence). After removal of 3 bases from V and 4 bases from J, the junction contained 4 bases not matched to a gene. The chain's CDR3 is CASSFRGQGGYGYTF. The CDR3 DNA reads as TGTGCCAGCAGTTTCCGGGGACAGGGGGGCTATGGCTACACCTTC.

CDR3 coding DNA: TGTGCCAGCAAGGCCCTAATAGCGGGGGGGTATACCGGGGAGCTGTTTTTT. It is translated as CASKALIAGGYTGELFF. The V and J genes are TRBV7-8 and TRBJ2-2; 11 nucleotides agree with TRBD2. The V and J ends lost 7 bases and 5 bases, in that order; junction bases with no gene match: 12. The CDR3 extends over 17 amino acids. Germline V gene lookup returns CDR1 SGHVS and CDR2 FQNEAQ.

This clone appeared a few times. The CDR3 protein is CASSQDLAGLRGEKLFF. The CDR3 region has the DNA TGCGCCAGCAGCCAAGATCTTGCGGGACTTAGAGGGGAAAAACTGTTTTTT. The gene calls are TRBV4-3 and TRBJ1-4; TRBD1 might be the D (5 bases). The V gene lost 0 bases and the J gene lost 8 bases, with 19 bases spanning the gap. The CDR3 covers 17 residues. The germline V gene has CDR1 LGHNA and CDR2 YSLEER.

This clone was detected a few times. The chain uses TRBV5-1 and TRBJ2-7; 8 nucleotides agree with TRBD1. Germline CDR1 and CDR2: SGHRS and YFSETQ. This CDR3 is 14 amino acids long. The V segment lost 5 bases and the J segment 2 bases; nucleotides outside the gene matches: 6. The CDR3 region is CASSPGGHTYEQYF. CDR3 bases: TGCGCCAGCAGTCCAGGGGGCCATACCTACGAGCAGTACTTC.

The DNA for the CDR3 is TGCGCCAGCAGCTTCATACAGGACACCGGGGAGCTGTTTTTT. Protein product: CASSFIQDTGELFF. This chain connects TRBV5-1 to TRBJ2-2; weak D call: TRBD1 (5 bases). V was trimmed by 2 bases and J by 3 bases, leaving 8 bases between them. The CDR3 runs to 14 residues. Germline CDR1 and CDR2: SGHRS and YFSETQ.

The CDR3 region is CASRPRGQEDSPLHF. CDR3 in DNA: TGTGCCAGCAGGCCAAGGGGACAGGAAGATTCACCCCTCCACTTT. The rearrangement uses TRBV14 and TRBJ1-6; 8 bases fit TRBD1. The V and J ends lost 6 bases and 8 bases, in that order; junction bases with no gene match: 9. The CDR3 is 15 residues long. Germline CDR1 is SGHDN and CDR2 is FVKESK.

This chain links TRBV7-6 with TRBJ2-7, with D possibly TRBD2 on 6 matching bases. CDR3 length: 14 residues. V lost 5 bases to trimming and J lost 3 bases, with 14 bases between them. Germline V gene sequence: CDR1 SGHVS, CDR2 FNYEAQ. Written as DNA, the CDR3 is TGTGCCAGCAGCCACGCGGGGCCTGGCTACGAGCAGTACTTC. Its translation: CASSHAGPGYEQYF. The variable domain in full, completed from reference TRBV7-6 and TRBJ2-7, reads GAGVSQSPRYKVTKRGQDVALRCDPISGHVSLYWYRQALGQGPEFLTYFNYEAQQDKSGLPNDRFSAERPEGSISTLTIQRTEQRDSAMYRCASSHAGPGYEQYFGPGTRLTVT.

This clone has a handful of counts. The V gene is TRBV7-2, the J gene TRBJ2-7, with 8 bases aligning to TRBD2. The junction had 11 bases not matched to a gene; V was cut back by 5 bases and J by 2 bases. Germline V gene lookup returns CDR1 SGHTA and CDR2 FQGNSA. The CDR3 is made up of 16 amino acids. CDR3 bases: TGTGCCAGCAGCCCTACGGCGGGGGGCTCGCCCTACGAGCAGTACTTC. Translated: CASSPTAGGSPYEQYF. Complete variable domain (other parts from reference TRBV7-2 and TRBJ2-7): GAGVSQSPSNKVTEKGKDVELRCDPISGHTALYWYRQSLGQGLEFLIYFQGNSAPDKSGLPSDRFSAERTGGSVSTLTIQRTQQEDSAVYLCASSPTAGGSPYEQYFGPGTRLTVT.

The CDR3 bases are TGCGCCAGCAGCCCAGTTACAGGGGTCCAAGAGACCCAGTACTTC. Amino acid sequence: CASSPVTGVQETQYF. The chain carries TRBV5-1 and TRBJ2-5, with 7 bases fitting TRBD1. Germline V gene sequence: CDR1 SGHRS, CDR2 YFSETQ. After removal of 4 bases from V and 1 base from J, the junction contained 7 bases not matched to a gene. The CDR3 extends over 15 amino acids. Complete variable domain (other parts from reference TRBV5-1 and TRBJ2-5): KAGVTQTPRYLIKTRGQQVTLSCSPISGHRSVSWYQQTPGQGLQFLFEYFSETQRNKGNFPGRFSGRQFSNSRSEMNVSTLELGDSALYLCASSPVTGVQETQYFGPGTRLLVL.

The rearrangement joins TRBV11-1 to TRBJ2-7; weak D call: TRBD1 (6 bases). Germline lookup yields CDR1 SGHAT and CDR2 FQDESV (reference sequence). V was shortened by 4 bases and J by 6 bases, with 28 bases between the two germline ends. This CDR3 is built from 18 residues. CDR3 sequence (DNA): TGTGCCAGCAGCTCGGCTTTCCCCGCGGTCGCAGGGGCGGGCGAGCAGTACTTC. Amino acids: CASSSAFPAVAGAGEQYF.

This clone was seen just once. The V gene is TRBV7-3, the J gene TRBJ1-1, with a weak D call TRBD1 (6 bases). Deletions cut 0 bases from V and 3 bases from J, with 11 bases between. CDR1 is SGHTA, CDR2 FQGTGA, per germline. The CDR3 runs to 15 residues. The CDR3 protein is CASSLTSWGHTEAFF. For the CDR3, the DNA is TGTGCCAGCAGCTTAACATCGTGGGGGCACACTGAAGCTTTCTTT.

A word on this clone: An end of the junction differs from the germline gene, which may be a read error. The chain is built from TRBV5-1 and TRBJ2-1; D is unresolved. The CDR3 consists of 14 residues. The germline gives CDR1 SGHRS, CDR2 YFSETQ. This CDR3 is CASSLVSGRNEHFF. Here the CDR3 DNA reads TGCGCCAGCAGCTTGGTTTCGGGTCGCAATGAGCACTTCTTC.

The CDR3 spells CASSARLAGKETQYF. The CDR3 nucleotides are TGTGCCAGCAGCGCCCGACTAGCGGGGAAAGAGACCCAGTACTTC. The gene calls are TRBV13 and TRBJ2-5, with 11 bases fitting TRBD2. Unmatched junction bases numbered 5, after V lost 5 bases and J lost 3 bases. The germline V gene encodes CDR1 PRHDT and CDR2 FYEKMQ (reference sequence). The CDR3 is 15 amino acids.

This chain links TRBV4-2 with TRBJ1-5; 7 nucleotides line up with TRBD1. The CDR3 has 14 residues. Germline V CDR1 and CDR2: LGHNA, YNFKEQ. In DNA form, the CDR3 reads TGTGCAAGCTCCGGGACAGATAGCAATCAGCCCCAGCATTTT. Its protein is CASSGTDSNQPQHF.

CDR3 DNA: TGCGCCAGCAGCTTGGATCGGGGGTGGGGCTACACCTTC. This sequence encodes CASSLDRGWGYTF. The chain couples TRBV5-1 to TRBJ1-2; D perhaps matches TRBD1 (5 bases). Germline assignment: CDR1 SGHRS and CDR2 YFSETQ. Trimming removed 0 bases at V and 8 bases at J, with 11 bases between. This CDR3 is built from 13 residues.

V usage is TRBV10-2 and J usage is TRBJ2-7; the match to TRBD2 covers 15 bases. V dropped 1 base and J dropped 5; count of bases not matched to a gene: 6. Germline-derived CDR1 and CDR2 are WSHSY and SAAADI. The CDR3 spans 17 residues. The DNA for the CDR3 is TGCGCCAGCAGTGAGTTCGGACTAGCGGGGGGGAAGGACGAGCAGTACTTC. It specifies CASSEFGLAGGKDEQYF.

The chain recombines TRBV5-6 with TRBJ1-2, with 9 positions matching TRBD1. CDR3 length equals 15 residues. With 1 base clipped from V and 5 bases from J, the junction kept 6 bases outside the gene matches. Germline values: CDR1 SGHDT, CDR2 YYEEEE. The CDR3 loop reads CASSLYGGQGYGYTF. CDR3 DNA sequence: TGTGCCAGCAGCTTGTATGGGGGACAGGGTTATGGCTACACCTTC.

The chain is built from TRBV7-9 and TRBJ1-6; a weak D match, TRBD1 (5 bases). Deletions cut 1 base from V and 7 bases from J, with 14 bases between. The CDR3 loop spans 16 amino acids. CDR1 is SEHNR, CDR2 FQNEAQ, per germline (reference sequence). CDR3: CASSLGQGVRNSPLHF. Written as DNA, the CDR3 is TGTGCCAGCAGCTTAGGGCAGGGCGTAAGGAATTCACCCCTCCACTTT.